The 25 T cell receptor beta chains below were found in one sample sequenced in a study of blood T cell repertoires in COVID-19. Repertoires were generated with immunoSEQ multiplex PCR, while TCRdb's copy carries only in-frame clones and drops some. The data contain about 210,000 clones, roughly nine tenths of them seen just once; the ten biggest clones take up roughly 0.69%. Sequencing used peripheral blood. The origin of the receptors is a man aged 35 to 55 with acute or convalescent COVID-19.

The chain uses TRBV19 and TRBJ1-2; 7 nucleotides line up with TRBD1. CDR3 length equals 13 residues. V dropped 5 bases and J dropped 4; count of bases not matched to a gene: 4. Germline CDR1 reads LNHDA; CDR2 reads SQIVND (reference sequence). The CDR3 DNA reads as TGTGCCAGTAGTTATGGGACAGCCTATGGCTACACCTTC. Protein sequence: CASSYGTAYGYTF.

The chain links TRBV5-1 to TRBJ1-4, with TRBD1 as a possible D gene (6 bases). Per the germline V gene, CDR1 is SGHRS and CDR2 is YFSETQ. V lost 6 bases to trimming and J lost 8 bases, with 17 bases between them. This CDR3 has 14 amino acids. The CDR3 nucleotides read TGCGCCAGCACCCCAGGGGCGCGAAGAGAAAAACTGTTTTTT. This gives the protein CASTPGARREKLFF.

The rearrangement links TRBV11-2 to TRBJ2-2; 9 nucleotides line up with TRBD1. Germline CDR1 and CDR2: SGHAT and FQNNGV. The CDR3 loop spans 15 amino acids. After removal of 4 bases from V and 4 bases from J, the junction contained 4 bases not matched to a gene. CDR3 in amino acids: CASSSRQGGTGELFF. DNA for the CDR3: TGTGCCAGCAGCTCTCGACAGGGGGGCACCGGGGAGCTGTTTTTT.

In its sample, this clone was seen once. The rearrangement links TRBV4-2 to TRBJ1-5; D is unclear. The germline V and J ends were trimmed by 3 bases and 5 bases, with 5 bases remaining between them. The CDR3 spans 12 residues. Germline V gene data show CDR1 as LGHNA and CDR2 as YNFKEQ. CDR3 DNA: TGTGCCAGCAGCCAGGGCTATCAGCCCCAGCATTTT. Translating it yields CASSQGYQPQHF.

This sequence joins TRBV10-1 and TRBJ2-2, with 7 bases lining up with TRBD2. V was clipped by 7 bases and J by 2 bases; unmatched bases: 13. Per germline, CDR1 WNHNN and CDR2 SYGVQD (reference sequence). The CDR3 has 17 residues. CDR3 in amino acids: CASTTIGLAENTGELFF. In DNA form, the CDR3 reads TGCGCCAGCACTACAATCGGGCTAGCGGAAAACACCGGGGAGCTGTTTTTT.

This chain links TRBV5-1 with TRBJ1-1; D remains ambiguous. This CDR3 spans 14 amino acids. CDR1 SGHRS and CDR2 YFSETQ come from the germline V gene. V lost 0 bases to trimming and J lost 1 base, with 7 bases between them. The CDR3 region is CASSLDTTNTEAFF. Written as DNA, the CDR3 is TGCGCCAGCAGCTTGGACACAACGAACACTGAAGCTTTCTTT.

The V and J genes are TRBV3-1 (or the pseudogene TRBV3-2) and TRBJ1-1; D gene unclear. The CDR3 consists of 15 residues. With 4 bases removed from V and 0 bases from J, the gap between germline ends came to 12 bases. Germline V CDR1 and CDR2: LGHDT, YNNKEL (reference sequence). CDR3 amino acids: CASSPFNSMNTEAFF. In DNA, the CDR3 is TGTGCCAGCAGCCCCTTCAACTCTATGAACACTGAAGCTTTCTTT.

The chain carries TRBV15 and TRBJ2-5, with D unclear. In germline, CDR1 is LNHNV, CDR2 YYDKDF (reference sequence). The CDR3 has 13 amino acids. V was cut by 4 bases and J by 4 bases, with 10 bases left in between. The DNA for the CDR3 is TGTGCCACCAGCATGAAGCTAACAGAGACCCAGTACTTC. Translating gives CATSMKLTETQYF.

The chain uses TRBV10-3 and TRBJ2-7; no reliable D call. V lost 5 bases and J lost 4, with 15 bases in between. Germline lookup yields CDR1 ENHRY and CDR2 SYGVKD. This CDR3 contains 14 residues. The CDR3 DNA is TGTGCCATCAGTCCTGGGCCAAACCGGTACGAGCAGTACTTC. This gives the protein CAISPGPNRYEQYF.

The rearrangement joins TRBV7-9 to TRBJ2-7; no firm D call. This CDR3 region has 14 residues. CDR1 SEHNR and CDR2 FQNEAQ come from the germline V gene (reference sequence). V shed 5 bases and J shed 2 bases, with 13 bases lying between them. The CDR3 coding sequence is TGTGCCAGCAGCACCCCTGGTCAGGCCTACGAGCAGTACTTC. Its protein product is CASSTPGQAYEQYF.

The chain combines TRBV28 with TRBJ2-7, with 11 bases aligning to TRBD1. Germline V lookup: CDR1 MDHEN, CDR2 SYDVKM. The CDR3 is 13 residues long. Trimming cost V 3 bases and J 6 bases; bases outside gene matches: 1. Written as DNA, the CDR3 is TGTGCCAGCAGTTTGGGGACAGGGGGCGAGCAGTACTTC. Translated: CASSLGTGGEQYF.

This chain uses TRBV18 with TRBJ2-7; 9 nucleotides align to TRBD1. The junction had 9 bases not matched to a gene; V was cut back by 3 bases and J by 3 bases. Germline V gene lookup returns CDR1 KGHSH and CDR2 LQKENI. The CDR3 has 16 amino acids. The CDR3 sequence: CASSPRDRVHFYEQYF. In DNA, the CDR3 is TGTGCCAGCTCACCTCGGGACAGGGTCCACTTCTACGAGCAGTACTTC. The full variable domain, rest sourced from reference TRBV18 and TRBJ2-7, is NAGVMQNPRHLVRRRGQEARLRCSPMKGHSHVYWYRQLPEEGLKFMVYLQKENIIDESGMPKERFSAEFPKEGPSILRIQQVVRGDSAAYFCASSPRDRVHFYEQYFGPGTRLTVT.

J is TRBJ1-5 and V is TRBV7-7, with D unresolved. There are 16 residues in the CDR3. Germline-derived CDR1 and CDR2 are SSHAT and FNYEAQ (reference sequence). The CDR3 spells CAGARRPSYSNQPQHF. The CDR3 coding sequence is TGTGCTGGAGCCCGACGGCCGTCATATAGCAATCAGCCCCAGCATTTT.

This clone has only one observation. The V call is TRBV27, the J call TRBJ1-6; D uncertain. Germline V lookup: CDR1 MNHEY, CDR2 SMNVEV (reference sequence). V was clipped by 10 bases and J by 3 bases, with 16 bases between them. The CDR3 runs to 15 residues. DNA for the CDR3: TGTGCCACCCGAGCTGAAATGAGCTATAATTCACCCCTCCACTTT. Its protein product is CATRAEMSYNSPLHF.

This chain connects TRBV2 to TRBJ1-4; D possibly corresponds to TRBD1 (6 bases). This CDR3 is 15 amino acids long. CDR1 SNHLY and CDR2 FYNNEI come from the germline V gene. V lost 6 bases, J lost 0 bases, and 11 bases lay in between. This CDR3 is CASRGHVATNEKLFF. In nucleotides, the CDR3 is TGTGCCAGCAGGGGACACGTTGCAACTAATGAAAAACTGTTTTTT.

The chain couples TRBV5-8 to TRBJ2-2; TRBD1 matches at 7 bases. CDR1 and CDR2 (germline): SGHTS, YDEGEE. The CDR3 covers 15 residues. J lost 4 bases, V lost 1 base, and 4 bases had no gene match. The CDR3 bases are TGTGCCAGCAGCTTGACAGGGGTCCCCACCGGGGAGCTGTTTTTT. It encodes CASSLTGVPTGELFF. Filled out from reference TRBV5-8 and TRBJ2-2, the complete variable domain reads EAGVTQSPTHLIKTRGQQATLRCSPISGHTSVYWYQQALGLGLQFLLWYDEGEERNRGNFPPRFSGRQFPNYSSELNVNALELEDSALYLCASSLTGVPTGELFFGEGSRLTVL.

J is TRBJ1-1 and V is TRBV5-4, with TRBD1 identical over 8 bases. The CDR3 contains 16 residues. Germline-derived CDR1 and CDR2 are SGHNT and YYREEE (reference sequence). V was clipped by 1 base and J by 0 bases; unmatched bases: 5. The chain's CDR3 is CASSLWTGHMNTEAFF. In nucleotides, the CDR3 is TGTGCCAGCAGCTTGTGGACAGGGCACATGAACACTGAAGCTTTCTTT.

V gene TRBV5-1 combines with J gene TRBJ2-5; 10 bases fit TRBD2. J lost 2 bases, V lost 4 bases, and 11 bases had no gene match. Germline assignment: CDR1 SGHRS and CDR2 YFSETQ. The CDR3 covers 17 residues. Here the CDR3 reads CASSPRTSGGGQETQYF. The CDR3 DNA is TGCGCCAGCAGCCCCAGGACTAGCGGAGGAGGGCAAGAGACCCAGTACTTC. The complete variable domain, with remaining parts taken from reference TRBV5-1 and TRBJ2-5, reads KAGVTQTPRYLIKTRGQQVTLSCSPISGHRSVSWYQQTPGQGLQFLFEYFSETQRNKGNFPGRFSGRQFSNSRSEMNVSTLELGDSALYLCASSPRTSGGGQETQYFGPGTRLLVL.

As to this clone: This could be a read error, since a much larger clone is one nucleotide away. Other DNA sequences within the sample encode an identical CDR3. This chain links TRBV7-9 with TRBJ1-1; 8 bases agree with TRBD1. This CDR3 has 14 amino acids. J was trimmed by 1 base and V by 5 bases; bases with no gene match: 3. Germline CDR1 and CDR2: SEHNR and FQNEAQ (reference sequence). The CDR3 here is CASSPDRANTEAFF. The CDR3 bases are TGTGCCAGCAGCCCGGACAGGGCGAACACTGAAGCTTTCTTT. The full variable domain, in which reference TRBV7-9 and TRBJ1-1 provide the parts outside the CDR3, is DTGVSQNPRHKITKRGQNVTFRCDPISEHNRLYWYRQTLGQGPEFLTYFQNEAQLEKSRLLSDRFSAERPKGSFSTLEIQRTEQGDSAMYLCASSPDRANTEAFFGQGTRLTVV.

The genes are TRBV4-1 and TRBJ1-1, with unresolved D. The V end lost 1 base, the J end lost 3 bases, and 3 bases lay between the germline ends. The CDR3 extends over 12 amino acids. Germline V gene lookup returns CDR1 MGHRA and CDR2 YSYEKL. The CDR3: CASSQADTEAFF. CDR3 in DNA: TGCGCCAGCAGCCAAGCCGACACTGAAGCTTTCTTT.

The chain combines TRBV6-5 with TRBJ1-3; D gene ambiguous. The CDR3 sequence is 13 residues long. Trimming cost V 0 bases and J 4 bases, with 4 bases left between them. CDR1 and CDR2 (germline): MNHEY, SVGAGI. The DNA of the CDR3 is TGTGCCAGCAGTTACTCGTCGGGAAACACCATATATTTT. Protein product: CASSYSSGNTIYF.

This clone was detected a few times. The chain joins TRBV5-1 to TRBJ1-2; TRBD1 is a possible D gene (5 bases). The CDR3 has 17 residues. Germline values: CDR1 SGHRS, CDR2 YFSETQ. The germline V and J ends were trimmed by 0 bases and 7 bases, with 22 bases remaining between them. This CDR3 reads CASSLAGIRPRGGGYTF. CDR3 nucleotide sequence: TGCGCCAGCAGCTTGGCAGGAATCAGGCCTAGGGGAGGTGGCTACACCTTC.

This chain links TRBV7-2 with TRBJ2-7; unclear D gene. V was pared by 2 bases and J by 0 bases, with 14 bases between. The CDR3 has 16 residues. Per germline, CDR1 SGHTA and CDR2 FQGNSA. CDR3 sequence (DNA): TGTGCCAGCAGCTTACAAGTGACTTCAAGCTCCTACGAGCAGTACTTC. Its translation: CASSLQVTSSSYEQYF.

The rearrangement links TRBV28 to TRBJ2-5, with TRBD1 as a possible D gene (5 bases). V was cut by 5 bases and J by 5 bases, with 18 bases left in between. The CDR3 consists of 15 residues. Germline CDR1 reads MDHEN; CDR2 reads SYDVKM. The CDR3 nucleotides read TGTGCCAGCAGTCCCTTGGCGGCAGGGCTGGAGACCCAGTACTTC. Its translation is CASSPLAAGLETQYF.

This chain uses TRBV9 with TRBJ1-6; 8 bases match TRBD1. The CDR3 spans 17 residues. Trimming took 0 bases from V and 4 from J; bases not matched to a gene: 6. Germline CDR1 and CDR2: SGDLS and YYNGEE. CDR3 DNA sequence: TGTGCCAGCAGCGTAGGCCGACAGGGGCCTTATAATTCACCCCTCCACTTT. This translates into CASSVGRQGPYNSPLHF. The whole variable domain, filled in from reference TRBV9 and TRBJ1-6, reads DSGVTQTPKHLITATGQRVTLRCSPRSGDLSVYWYQQSLDQGLQFLIQYYNGEERAKGNILERFSAQQFPDLHSELNLSSLELGDSALYFCASSVGRQGPYNSPLHFGNGTRLTVT.